This T cell receptor (beta chain) originates from a study of type 1 regulatory T cells. Study as a whole: T-allo10 is an in vitro-generated, Tr1-enriched CD4 T cell product specific for alloantigen.

Germline CDR1 DFQATT, CDR2 SNEGSKA (reference sequence). V lost 3 bases, J lost 9 bases, and 21 bases lay in between. CDR3 size: 15 residues. One entry per CDR3 protein, called by TCRdb with MiXCR from the reads. The top ten hold roughly 2.4% of the sample, which has 88,000 or so distinct CDR3 sequences, 31% seen once. The TCR sequence derives from a human donor in good health. Sequences were obtained from CD4+ T cells, either the whole sample or a sorted fraction (not recorded which). The rearrangement uses TRBV20-1 and TRBJ2-1; possible D gene TRBD1, 5 bases. DNA for the CDR3: TGCAGTGCTAGGAGTGTGTCAGAGGATGGGGCTGAGCAGTTCTTC. Translating it yields CSARSVSEDGAEQFF.